The 18 T cell receptor beta chains reported below all come from one sample, sequenced in a study of OX40 agonist ivuxolimab in advanced cancers. The data were produced by immunoSEQ multiplex PCR, yet TCRdb's version contains in-frame clones alone and is incomplete. The sample yields some 33,000 clones, about 81% seen once. Sequencing was performed on CD4+ or CD8+ T cells sorted from blood, taken in a trial of the OX40 agonist ivuxolimab. These receptors were obtained from an adult with an advanced solid tumor such as melanoma, head and neck, liver or kidney cancer.

This clone was counted only a few times. J is TRBJ2-3 and V is TRBV9; D is unclear. Trimming stripped 0 bases from V and 1 base from J, with 9 bases between. CDR1 is SGDLS, CDR2 YYNGEE, per germline. There are 15 residues in the CDR3. For the CDR3, the DNA is TGTGCCAGCAGCGTAGGTGGGTTTGGCACAGATACGCAGTATTTT. Protein: CASSVGGFGTDTQYF.

The table lists this clone with a few counts. The gene calls are TRBV6-4 and TRBJ1-1; 8 bases are shared with TRBD1. V lost 3 bases, J lost 6 bases, and 3 bases stayed unmatched. This CDR3 is built from 13 residues. CDR1 is MRHNA, CDR2 SNTAGT, per germline. CDR3 sequence: CASSESDRAEAFF. CDR3 coding DNA: TGTGCCAGCAGTGAGTCGGACAGGGCTGAAGCTTTCTTT.

The rearrangement joins TRBV4-1 to TRBJ1-4; possibly TRBD1 for D (5 bases). CDR1 and CDR2 from the germline V gene are MGHRA and YSYEKL. The CDR3 runs to 18 residues. Trimming pared 3 bases from V and 8 bases from J, leaving 25 bases between. The CDR3 region is CASSHVLGQKIISEKLFF. CDR3 DNA sequence: TGCGCCAGCAGCCATGTATTAGGACAAAAGATAATAAGCGAAAAACTGTTTTTT.

This chain uses TRBV15 with TRBJ2-3; weak D call: TRBD1 (5 bases). CDR3 size: 16 residues. Trimming pared 4 bases from V and 2 bases from J, leaving 16 bases between. Per germline, CDR1 LNHNV and CDR2 YYDKDF (reference sequence). This chain's CDR3 is CATSTLEGANTDTQYF. CDR3 nucleotides: TGTGCCACCAGCACCCTGGAAGGGGCGAACACAGATACGCAGTATTTT.

The CDR3 reads CASSPTRLAGDEQFF. DNA for the CDR3: TGTGCCAGCAGTCCAACGCGACTAGCGGGAGACGAGCAGTTCTTC. This sequence joins TRBV28 and TRBJ2-1, with 12 bases fitting TRBD2. This CDR3 is 15 amino acids long. Germline V CDR1 and CDR2: MDHEN, SYDVKM. With 5 bases clipped from V and 10 bases from J, the junction kept 9 bases outside the gene matches.

The chain has TRBV7-9 and TRBJ2-1, with TRBD2 matching 11 bases. CDR3 length: 15 amino acids. Losses at the gene ends were 5 bases for V and 7 bases for J; bases not matched to a gene: 7. Germline V gene lookup returns CDR1 SEHNR and CDR2 FQNEAQ (reference sequence). Here the CDR3 reads CASSPSGGSPNEQFF. The CDR3 bases are TGTGCCAGCAGCCCTAGCGGGGGGAGTCCGAATGAGCAGTTCTTC.

The chain recombines TRBV7-8 with TRBJ1-2; the D gene is possibly TRBD1 (6 bases). The CDR3 runs to 16 residues. The germline V gene encodes CDR1 SGHVS and CDR2 FQNEAQ. V was pared by 1 base and J by 5 bases, with 17 bases between. CDR3: CASSLEGRGSTYGYTF. The CDR3 DNA reads as TGTGCCAGCAGCTTAGAAGGCAGGGGCTCTACATATGGCTACACCTTC.

This chain connects TRBV28 to TRBJ2-5; 7 nucleotides agree with TRBD1. Germline CDR1 MDHEN, CDR2 SYDVKM. J was trimmed by 0 bases and V by 2 bases; bases with no gene match: 15. The CDR3 has 19 residues. CDR3 coding DNA: TGTGCCAGCAGTTTAGAACCGGCGACCGGGACAGTGTACCAAGAGACCCAGTACTTC. Its protein is CASSLEPATGTVYQETQYF.

The sample holds one count of this clone. The CDR3 loop is CSVVNRGLSGYTF. The CDR3 DNA is TGCAGCGTTGTCAACAGGGGGCTCAGTGGCTACACCTTC. The chain is built from TRBV29-1 and TRBJ1-2, with 9 positions matching TRBD1. The CDR3 length is 13 residues. Germline V CDR1 and CDR2: SQVTM, ANQGSEA. V dropped 4 bases and J dropped 7; count of bases not matched to a gene: 7.

The genes are TRBV28 and TRBJ1-1; 7 nucleotides align to TRBD1. The CDR3 loop spans 14 amino acids. Germline values: CDR1 MDHEN, CDR2 SYDVKM. Germline trimming cut 5 bases from V and 3 bases from J; bases unmatched to any gene: 6. The CDR3 DNA reads as TGTGCCAGCAGTACGAGGGGGCGAGACACTGAAGCTTTCTTT. Translation gives CASSTRGRDTEAFF.

The J gene is TRBJ1-6, the V gene TRBV27; weak D call: TRBD1 (5 bases). Trimming pared 7 bases from V and 7 bases from J, leaving 17 bases between. This CDR3 comprises 15 residues. Germline assignment: CDR1 MNHEY and CDR2 SMNVEV (reference sequence). CDR3 in DNA: TGTGCCAGCACTTTTGGGGCCGGACCGAATTCACCCCTCCACTTT. The encoded protein is CASTFGAGPNSPLHF.

V gene TRBV28 combines with J gene TRBJ1-5, with D possibly matching TRBD1 (5 bases). With 3 bases removed from V and 9 bases from J, the gap between germline ends came to 15 bases. Germline V CDR1 and CDR2: MDHEN, SYDVKM. The CDR3 has 14 amino acids. CDR3 in amino acids: CASSLEGLGRPQHF. Written as DNA, the CDR3 is TGTGCCAGCAGTTTGGAGGGCCTGGGACGGCCCCAGCATTTT.

The chain uses TRBV27 and TRBJ1-1; a weak D match, TRBD1 (5 bases). Germline V gives CDR1 MNHEY, CDR2 SMNVEV (reference sequence). The CDR3 extends over 14 amino acids. The germline V and J ends were trimmed by 6 bases and 3 bases, with 14 bases remaining between them. CDR3 DNA: TGTGCCAGCAGCCCGGGACGGAAGCACACTGAAGCTTTCTTT. Translating gives CASSPGRKHTEAFF.

This clone was seen a handful of times. Here the CDR3 reads CASSLSGGPFSGANVLTF. The CDR3 nucleotides are TGTGCCAGCAGTTTATCCGGGGGGCCTTTCTCTGGGGCCAACGTCCTGACTTTC. The rearrangement links TRBV27 to TRBJ2-6; TRBD2 is a possible D gene (7 bases). Germline CDR1 is MNHEY and CDR2 is SMNVEV (reference sequence). Trimming cost V 0 bases and J 0 bases, with 12 bases left between them. This CDR3 has 18 amino acids. The complete variable domain, with remaining parts taken from reference TRBV27 and TRBJ2-6, reads EAQVTQNPRYLITVTGKKLTVTCSQNMNHEYMSWYRQDPGLGLRQIYYSMNVEVTDKGDVPEGYKVSRKEKRNFPLILESPSPNQTSLYFCASSLSGGPFSGANVLTFGAGSRLTVL.

The V call is TRBV5-3, the J call TRBJ2-7; 7 nucleotides agree with TRBD1. TRBV5-3 is placed among ORFs of uncertain function. This CDR3 region has 13 residues. V dropped 3 bases and J dropped 8; count of bases not matched to a gene: 8. The CDR3 region has the DNA TGTGCCAGAAGCTCCGACAGGGTCGGGCAGCAGTACTTC. Translating gives CARSSDRVGQQYF.

The J gene is TRBJ1-1, the V gene TRBV4-2; D is uncertain. V was trimmed by 2 bases and J by 4 bases, leaving 11 bases between them. CDR1 LGHNA and CDR2 YNFKEQ come from the germline V gene. This CDR3 has 14 residues. The CDR3 DNA is TGTGCCAGCAGCCAATTGGGGAGGGTCACTGAAGCTTTCTTT. Amino acid sequence: CASSQLGRVTEAFF.

The genes are TRBV28 and TRBJ2-1; either TRBD1 or TRBD2 may supply D (5 bases each). The germline gives CDR1 MDHEN, CDR2 SYDVKM. Trimming took off 8 bases at V and 0 bases at J, with 5 bases between the two ends. CDR3 size: 12 residues. CDR3 sequence reads: CASGTSYNEQFF. In DNA form, the CDR3 reads TGTGCCAGCGGGACCTCCTACAATGAGCAGTTCTTC.

The rearrangement links TRBV12-5 to TRBJ2-1, with 9 bases lining up with TRBD1. V trimming: 6 bases; J trimming: 8 bases; junction bases outside the gene matches: 8. The CDR3 length is 14 residues. The germline gives CDR1 LGHNT, CDR2 FRNRAP. The CDR3 nucleotides read TGTGCTAGTGGGCCGGGACAGGGAAGTGATGAGCAGTTCTTC. This codes for CASGPGQGSDEQFF.